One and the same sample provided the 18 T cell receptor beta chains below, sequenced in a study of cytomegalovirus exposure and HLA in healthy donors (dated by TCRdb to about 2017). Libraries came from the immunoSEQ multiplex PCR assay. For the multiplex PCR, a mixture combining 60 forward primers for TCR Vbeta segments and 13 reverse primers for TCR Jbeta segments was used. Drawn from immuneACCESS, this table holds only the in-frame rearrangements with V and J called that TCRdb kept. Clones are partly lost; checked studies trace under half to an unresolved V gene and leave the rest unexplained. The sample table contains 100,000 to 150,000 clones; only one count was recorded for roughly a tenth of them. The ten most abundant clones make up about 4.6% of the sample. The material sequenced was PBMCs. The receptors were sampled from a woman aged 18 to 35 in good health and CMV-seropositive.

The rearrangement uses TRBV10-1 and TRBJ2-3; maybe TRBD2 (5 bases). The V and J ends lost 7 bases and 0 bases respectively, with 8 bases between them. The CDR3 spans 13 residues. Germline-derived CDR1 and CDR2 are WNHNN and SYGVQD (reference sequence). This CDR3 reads CASNKRSTDTQYF. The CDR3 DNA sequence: TGCGCCAGCAACAAGCGGAGCACAGATACGCAGTATTTT.

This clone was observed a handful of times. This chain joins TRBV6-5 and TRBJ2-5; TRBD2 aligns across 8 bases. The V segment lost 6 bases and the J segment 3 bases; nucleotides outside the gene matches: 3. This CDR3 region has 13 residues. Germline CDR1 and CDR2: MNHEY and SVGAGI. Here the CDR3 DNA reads TGTGCCAGCAGAATACTAGCGGAAGAGACCCAGTACTTC. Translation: CASRILAEETQYF.

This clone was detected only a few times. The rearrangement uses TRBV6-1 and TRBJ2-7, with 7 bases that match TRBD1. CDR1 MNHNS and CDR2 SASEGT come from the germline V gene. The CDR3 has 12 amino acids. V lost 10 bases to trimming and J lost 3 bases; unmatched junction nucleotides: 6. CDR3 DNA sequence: TGTGCCATCTCCCGGACAGGCTACGAGCAGTACTTC. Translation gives CAISRTGYEQYF.

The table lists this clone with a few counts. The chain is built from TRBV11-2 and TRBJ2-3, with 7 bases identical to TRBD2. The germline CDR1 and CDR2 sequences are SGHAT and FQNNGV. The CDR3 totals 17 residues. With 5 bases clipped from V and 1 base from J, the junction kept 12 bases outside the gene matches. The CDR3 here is CASSEGSTLAGTDTQYF. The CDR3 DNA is TGTGCCAGCAGCGAGGGGAGTACCCTAGCGGGCACAGATACGCAGTATTTT.

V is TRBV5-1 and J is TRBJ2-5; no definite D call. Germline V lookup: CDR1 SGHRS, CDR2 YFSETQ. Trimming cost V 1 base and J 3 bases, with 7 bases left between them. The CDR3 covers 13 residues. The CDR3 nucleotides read TGCGCCAGCAGCTTGTACAGCAAAGAGACCCAGTACTTC. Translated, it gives CASSLYSKETQYF.

The CDR3 DNA sequence: TGTGCCAGCAGCTTTGGAGGCACAGATACGCAGTATTTT. It specifies CASSFGGTDTQYF. The chain combines TRBV11-3 with TRBJ2-3; D unclear. The length of the CDR3 is 13 residues. Looked up from germline, CDR1 is SGHNT and CDR2 is YENEEA. The ends were cut back, 3 bases at V and 1 base at J, with 5 bases in the middle.

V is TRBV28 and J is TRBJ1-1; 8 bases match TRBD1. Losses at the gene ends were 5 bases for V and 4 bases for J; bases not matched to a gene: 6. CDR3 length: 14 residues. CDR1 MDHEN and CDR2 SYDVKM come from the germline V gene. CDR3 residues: CASSLGQGGTEAFF. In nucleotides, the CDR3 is TGTGCCAGCAGTCTAGGACAGGGCGGCACTGAAGCTTTCTTT.

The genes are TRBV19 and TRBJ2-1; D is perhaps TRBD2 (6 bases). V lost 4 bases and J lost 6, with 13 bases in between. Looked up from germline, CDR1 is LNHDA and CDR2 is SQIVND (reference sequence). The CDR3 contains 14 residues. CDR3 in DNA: TGTGCCAGTAGTACCCAGCGGGCGACCAATGAGCAGTTCTTC. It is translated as CASSTQRATNEQFF. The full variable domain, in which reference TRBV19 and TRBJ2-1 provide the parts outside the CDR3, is DGGITQSPKYLFRKEGQNVTLSCEQNLNHDAMYWYRQDPGQGLRLIYYSQIVNDFQKGDIAEGYSVSREKKESFPLTVTSAQKNPTAFYLCASSTQRATNEQFFGPGTRLTVL.

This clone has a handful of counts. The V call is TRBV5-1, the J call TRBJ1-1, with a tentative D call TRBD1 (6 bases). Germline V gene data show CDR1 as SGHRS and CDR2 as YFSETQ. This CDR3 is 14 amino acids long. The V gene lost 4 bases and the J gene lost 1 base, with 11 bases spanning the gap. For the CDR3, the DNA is TGCGCCAGCAGCGGGGAGGGGGGGAACACTGAAGCTTTCTTT. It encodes CASSGEGGNTEAFF.

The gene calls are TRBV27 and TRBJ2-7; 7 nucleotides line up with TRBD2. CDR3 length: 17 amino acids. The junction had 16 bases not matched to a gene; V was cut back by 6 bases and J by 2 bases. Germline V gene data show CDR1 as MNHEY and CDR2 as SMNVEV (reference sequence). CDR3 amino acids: CASSPFLIGTITYEQYF. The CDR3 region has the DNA TGTGCCAGCAGCCCATTCCTAATAGGGACTATAACCTACGAGCAGTACTTC.

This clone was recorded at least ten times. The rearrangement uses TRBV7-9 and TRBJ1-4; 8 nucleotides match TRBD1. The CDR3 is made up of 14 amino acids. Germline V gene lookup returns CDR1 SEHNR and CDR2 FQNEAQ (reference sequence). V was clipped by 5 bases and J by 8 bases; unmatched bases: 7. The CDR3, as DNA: TGTGCCAGCAGCCTGACAGGGGTCCGGGAAAAACTGTTTTTT. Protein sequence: CASSLTGVREKLFF.

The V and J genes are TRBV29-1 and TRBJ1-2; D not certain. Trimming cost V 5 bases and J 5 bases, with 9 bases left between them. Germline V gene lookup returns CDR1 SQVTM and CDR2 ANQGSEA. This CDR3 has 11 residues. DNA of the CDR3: TGCAGCGTTTCATCGGAGTATGGCTACACCTTC. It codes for CSVSSEYGYTF. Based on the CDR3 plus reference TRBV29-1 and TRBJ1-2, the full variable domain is SAVISQKPSRDICQRGTSLTIQCQVDSQVTMMFWYRQQPGQSLTLIATANQGSEATYESGFVIDKFPISRPNLTFSTLTVSNMSPEDSSIYLCSVSSEYGYTFGSGTRLTVV.

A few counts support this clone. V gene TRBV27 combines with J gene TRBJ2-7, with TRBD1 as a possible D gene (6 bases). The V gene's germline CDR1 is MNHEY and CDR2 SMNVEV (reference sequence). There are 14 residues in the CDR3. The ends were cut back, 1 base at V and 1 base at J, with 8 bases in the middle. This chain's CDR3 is CASSLWDNSYEQYF. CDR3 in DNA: TGTGCCAGCAGTTTATGGGACAATTCCTACGAGCAGTACTTC.

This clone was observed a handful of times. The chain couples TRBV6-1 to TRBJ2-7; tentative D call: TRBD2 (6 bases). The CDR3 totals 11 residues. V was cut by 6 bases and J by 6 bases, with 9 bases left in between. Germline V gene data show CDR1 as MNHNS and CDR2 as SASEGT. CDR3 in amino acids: CASSTGSEQYF. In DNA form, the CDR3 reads TGTGCCAGCAGCACCGGGAGCGAGCAGTACTTC.

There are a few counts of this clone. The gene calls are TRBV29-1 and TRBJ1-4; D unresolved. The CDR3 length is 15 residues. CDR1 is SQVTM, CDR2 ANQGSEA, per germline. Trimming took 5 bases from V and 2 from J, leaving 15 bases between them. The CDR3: CSVRPIDGTNEKLFF. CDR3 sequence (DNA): TGCAGCGTTCGACCCATTGACGGGACTAATGAAAAACTGTTTTTT.

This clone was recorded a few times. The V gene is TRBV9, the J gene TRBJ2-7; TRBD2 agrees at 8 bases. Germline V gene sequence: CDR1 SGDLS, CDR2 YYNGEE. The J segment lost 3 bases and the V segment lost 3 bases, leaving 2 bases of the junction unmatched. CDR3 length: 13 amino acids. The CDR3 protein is CASSEGLVYEQYF. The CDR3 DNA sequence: TGTGCCAGCAGCGAGGGACTAGTCTACGAGCAGTACTTC.

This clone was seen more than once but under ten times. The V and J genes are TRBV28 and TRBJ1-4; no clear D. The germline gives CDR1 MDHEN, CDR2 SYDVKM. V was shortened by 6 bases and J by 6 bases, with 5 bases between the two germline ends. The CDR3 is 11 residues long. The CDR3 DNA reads TGTGCCAGCAGCCCTTATGAAAAACTGTTTTTT. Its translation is CASSPYEKLFF.

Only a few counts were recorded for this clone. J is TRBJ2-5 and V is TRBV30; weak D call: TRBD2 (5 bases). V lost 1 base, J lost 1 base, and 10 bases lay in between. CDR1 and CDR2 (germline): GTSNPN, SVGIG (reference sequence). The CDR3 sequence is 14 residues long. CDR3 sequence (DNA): TGTGCCTGGAGTGACGGGATGGGCCAAGAGACCCAGTACTTC. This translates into CAWSDGMGQETQYF.